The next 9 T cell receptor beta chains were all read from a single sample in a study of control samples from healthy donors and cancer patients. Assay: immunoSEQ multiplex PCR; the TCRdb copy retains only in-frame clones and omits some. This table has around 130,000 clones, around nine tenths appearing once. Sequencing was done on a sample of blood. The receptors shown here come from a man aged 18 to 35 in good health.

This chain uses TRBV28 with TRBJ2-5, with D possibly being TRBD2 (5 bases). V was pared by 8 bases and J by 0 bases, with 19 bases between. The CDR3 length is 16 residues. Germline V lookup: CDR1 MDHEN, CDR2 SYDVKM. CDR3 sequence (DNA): TGTGCCAGCGAGGCGCGGACTTCCCGTTACCAAGAGACCCAGTACTTC. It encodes CASEARTSRYQETQYF.

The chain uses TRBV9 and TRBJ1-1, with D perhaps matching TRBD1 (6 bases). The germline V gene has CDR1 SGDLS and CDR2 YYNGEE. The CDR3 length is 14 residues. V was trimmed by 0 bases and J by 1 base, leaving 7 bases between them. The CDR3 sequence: CASSVAGANTEAFF. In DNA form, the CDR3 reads TGTGCCAGCAGCGTAGCGGGGGCGAACACTGAAGCTTTCTTT.

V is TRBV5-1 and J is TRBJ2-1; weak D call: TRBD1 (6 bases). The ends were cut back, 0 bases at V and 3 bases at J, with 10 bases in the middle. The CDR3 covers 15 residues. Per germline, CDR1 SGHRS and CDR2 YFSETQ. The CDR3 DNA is TGCGCCAGCAGCTTGGGTTCAGGGGACTACAATGAGCAGTTCTTC. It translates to CASSLGSGDYNEQFF.

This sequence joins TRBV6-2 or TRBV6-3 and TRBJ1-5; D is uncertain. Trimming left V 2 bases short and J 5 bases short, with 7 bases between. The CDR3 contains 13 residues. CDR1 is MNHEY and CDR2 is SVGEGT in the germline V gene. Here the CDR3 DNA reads TGTGCCAGCAGTTACAGTAACCATCAGCCCCAGCATTTT. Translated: CASSYSNHQPQHF.

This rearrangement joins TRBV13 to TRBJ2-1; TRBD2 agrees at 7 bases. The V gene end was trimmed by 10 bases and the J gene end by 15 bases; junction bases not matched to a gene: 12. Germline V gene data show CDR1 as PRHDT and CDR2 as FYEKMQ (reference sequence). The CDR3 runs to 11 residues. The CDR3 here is CAIPRGGSRFF. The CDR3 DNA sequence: TGTGCCATCCCCCGGGGCGGGAGTCGGTTCTTC.

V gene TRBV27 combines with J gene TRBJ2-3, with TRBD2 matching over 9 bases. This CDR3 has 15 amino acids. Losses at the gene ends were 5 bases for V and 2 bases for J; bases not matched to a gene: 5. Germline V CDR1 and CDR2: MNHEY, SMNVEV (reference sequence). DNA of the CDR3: TGTGCCAGCAGTCCTCAGCGGGGGGCCACAGATACGCAGTATTTT. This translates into CASSPQRGATDTQYF.

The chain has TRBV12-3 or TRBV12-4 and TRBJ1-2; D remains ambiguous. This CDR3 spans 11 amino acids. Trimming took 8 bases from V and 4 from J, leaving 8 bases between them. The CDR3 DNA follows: TGTGCCAGCGGTCAGGCCTATGGCTACACCTTC. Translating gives CASGQAYGYTF.

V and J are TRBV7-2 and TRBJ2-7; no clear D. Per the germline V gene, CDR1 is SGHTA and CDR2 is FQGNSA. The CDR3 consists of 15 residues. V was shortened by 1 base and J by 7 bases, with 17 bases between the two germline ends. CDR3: CASSLEASGLGEQYF. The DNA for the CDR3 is TGTGCCAGCAGCTTAGAAGCTTCGGGTTTGGGGGAGCAGTACTTC. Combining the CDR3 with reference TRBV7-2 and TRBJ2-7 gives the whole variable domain GAGVSQSPSNKVTEKGKDVELRCDPISGHTALYWYRQSLGQGLEFLIYFQGNSAPDKSGLPSDRFSAERTGGSVSTLTIQRTQQEDSAVYLCASSLEASGLGEQYFGPGTRLTVT.

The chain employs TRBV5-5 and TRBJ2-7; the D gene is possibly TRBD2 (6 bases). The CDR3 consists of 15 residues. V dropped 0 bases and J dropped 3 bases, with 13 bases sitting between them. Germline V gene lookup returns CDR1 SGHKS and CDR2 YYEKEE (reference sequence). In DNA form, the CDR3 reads TGTGCCAGCAGCTTGGAATGGAGGGGATTCTACGAGCAGTACTTC. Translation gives CASSLEWRGFYEQYF.